A selection of T cell receptor beta chains follows, all from one sample in a study of blood T cell repertoires in COVID-19. Generated by immunoSEQ multiplex PCR, the TCRdb table keeps only in-frame clones and is missing some. This table holds 200,000 to 300,000 clones, over 80% found once. The sequencing input was peripheral blood. Source of these receptors: a woman aged 40 to 50 with acute or convalescent COVID-19. Both conserved end residues are part of each CDR3. The order of the fields is CDR3 protein, V gene, J gene.

CASSYSPSSTDTQYF	TRBV6-5	TRBJ2-3
CASSTSQIADTQYF	TRBV19	TRBJ2-3
CASSEALVLEAFF	TRBV6-1	TRBJ1-1
CASRDRAGTDTQYF	TRBV2	TRBJ2-3
CASSTGTSRNNEQFF	TRBV5-4	TRBJ2-1
CASSEMVGPQHF	TRBV6-1	TRBJ1-5
CASSDPTSGGLNEQFF	TRBV25-1	TRBJ2-1
CASSVGQGARDTQYF	TRBV5-5	TRBJ2-3
CASSHRDTEAFF	TRBV4-1	TRBJ1-1
CASSPGLSETQYF	TRBV9	TRBJ2-5